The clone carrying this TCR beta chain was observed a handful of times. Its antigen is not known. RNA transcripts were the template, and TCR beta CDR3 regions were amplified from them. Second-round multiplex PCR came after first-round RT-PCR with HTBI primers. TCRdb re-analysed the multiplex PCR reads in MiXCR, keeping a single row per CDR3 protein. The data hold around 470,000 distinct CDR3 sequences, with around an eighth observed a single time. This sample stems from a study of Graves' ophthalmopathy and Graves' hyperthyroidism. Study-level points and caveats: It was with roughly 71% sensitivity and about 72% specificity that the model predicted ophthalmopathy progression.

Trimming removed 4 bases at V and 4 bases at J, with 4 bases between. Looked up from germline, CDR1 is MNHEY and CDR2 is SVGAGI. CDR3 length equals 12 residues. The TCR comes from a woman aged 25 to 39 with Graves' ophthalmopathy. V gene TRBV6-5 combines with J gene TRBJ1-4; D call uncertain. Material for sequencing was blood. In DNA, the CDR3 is TGTGCCAGCAGTTTCGATAATGAAAAACTGTTTTTT. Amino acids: CASSFDNEKLFF.